This record concerns one TCR beta chain sequence. Its antigen is undetermined. The sample is drawn from a study of blood T cells in healthy people across ages. Notes on the study in general: Roughly linearly, TCR beta diversity per million T cells fell as age increased. There were more naive CD4+ cells and higher diversity in long-lived donors than in aged donors.

In germline, CDR1 is SNHLY, CDR2 FYNNEI. The CDR3 sequence is 15 residues long. V dropped 7 bases and J dropped 4; count of bases not matched to a gene: 11. Next came a second PCR, run for roughly 7 to 12 cycles, which used a sample-barcoded 5' primer along with a J-beta primer mix. TCRdb re-derived calls from the 5' RACE reads in MiXCR, one entry per CDR3 protein. The data contain 750,000 to 850,000 distinct CDR3 sequences, approximately 25% of them singletons. Another study also made use of these data, one on T cells of mothers and their children. This second report adds: Slightly higher overlap, not significant, was seen in related mother-child pairs than in unrelated pairs.

The TCR sequence derives from a boy between 5 and 17 years old in good health. The chain uses TRBV2 and TRBJ1-2; 8 bases align to TRBD1. Sequenced sample: blood. CDR3 DNA sequence: TGTGCCAGCAAACAGGGGGGGCTCGTTGTCTATGGCTACACCTTC. It translates to CASKQGGLVVYGYTF. The variable domain in full, with the rest retrieved from reference TRBV2 and TRBJ1-2, is EPEVTQTPSHQVTQMGQEVILRCVPISNHLYFYWYRQILGQKVEFLVSFYNNEISEKSEIFDDQFSVERPDGSNFTLKIRSTKLEDSAMYFCASKQGGLVVYGYTFGSGTRLTVV.